Presented here are 22 T cell receptor beta chains from one specimen sequenced in a study of blood T cell repertoires in COVID-19 (dated by TCRdb to the early 2020s). Library prep was done by the immunoSEQ multiplex PCR assay. TCRdb carries this immuneACCESS record with in-frame sequences only. Its versions omit some clonotypes, under half of them owing to an unresolved V gene in the studies checked, with the rest unexplained. Across this sample there are 80,000 to 100,000 clones, with approximately 86% seen only once. The ten largest make up 11% of the sample. Sample: peripheral blood. The receptors shown here come from a man between 70 and 80 years old with active or convalescent COVID-19.

The chain links TRBV2 to TRBJ2-7; 10 nucleotides match TRBD2. In germline, CDR1 is SNHLY, CDR2 FYNNEI. Trimming took 2 bases from V and 2 from J; bases not matched to a gene: 0. This CDR3 comprises 14 residues. The CDR3 DNA follows: TGTGCCAGCAGTGAAACTAGCGGGGCCTACGAGCAGTACTTC. It is translated as CASSETSGAYEQYF.

The V and J genes are TRBV7-2 and TRBJ1-1; D not certain. V lost 3 bases, J lost 1 base, and 9 bases lay in between. Germline V gene lookup returns CDR1 SGHTA and CDR2 FQGNSA. This CDR3 comprises 14 residues. For the CDR3, the DNA is TGTGCCAGCAGCTTGAGTTATGGGAACACTGAAGCTTTCTTT. It specifies CASSLSYGNTEAFF.

V and J are TRBV5-6 and TRBJ1-1; the match to TRBD1 covers 8 bases. Trimming removed 4 bases from V and 6 bases from J; junction bases left unmatched: 14. The CDR3 runs to 16 residues. CDR1 SGHDT and CDR2 YYEEEE come from the germline V gene. The CDR3 sequence: CASSEGDRPYIPEAFF. The CDR3 DNA reads as TGTGCCAGCAGCGAAGGGGACAGGCCGTATATTCCTGAAGCTTTCTTT.

The chain couples TRBV3-1 (or the pseudogene TRBV3-2) to TRBJ2-1; 8 nucleotides agree with TRBD1. This CDR3 comprises 14 residues. Trimming cost V 7 bases and J 4 bases; bases outside gene matches: 6. Germline V gene sequence: CDR1 LGHDT, CDR2 YNNKEL (reference sequence). This CDR3 is CASKGDRLYNEQFF. The CDR3 bases are TGTGCCAGCAAGGGGGACAGGTTATACAATGAGCAGTTCTTC.

The chain uses TRBV19 and TRBJ2-7; 12 positions agree with TRBD1. With V trimmed by 3 bases and J by 5 bases, 8 bases remained unmatched. Germline V gene lookup returns CDR1 LNHDA and CDR2 SQIVND (reference sequence). The CDR3 has 16 residues. This chain's CDR3 is CASSISTGTGGHEQYF. In DNA form, the CDR3 reads TGTGCCAGTAGTATCTCTACCGGGACAGGGGGCCACGAGCAGTACTTC. The whole variable domain, filled in from reference TRBV19 and TRBJ2-7, reads DGGITQSPKYLFRKEGQNVTLSCEQNLNHDAMYWYRQDPGQGLRLIYYSQIVNDFQKGDIAEGYSVSREKKESFPLTVTSAQKNPTAFYLCASSISTGTGGHEQYFGPGTRLTVT.

V gene TRBV7-2 combines with J gene TRBJ1-1, with D maybe TRBD1 (6 bases). Trimming cost V 1 base and J 4 bases, with 10 bases left between them. The germline gives CDR1 SGHTA, CDR2 FQGNSA. The CDR3 consists of 14 residues. The CDR3 here is CASSLDQGSTEAFF. The CDR3 coding sequence is TGTGCCAGCAGCTTAGACCAGGGGTCCACTGAAGCTTTCTTT.

The chain carries TRBV13 and TRBJ2-7, with D perhaps matching TRBD1 (5 bases). This CDR3 is built from 13 residues. The ends were cut back, 5 bases at V and 2 bases at J, with 10 bases in the middle. CDR1 and CDR2 from the germline V gene are PRHDT and FYEKMQ (reference sequence). CDR3 in amino acids: CASSIAGTYEQYF. The CDR3, as DNA: TGTGCCAGCAGCATAGCAGGGACCTACGAGCAGTACTTC. Combining the CDR3 with reference TRBV13 and TRBJ2-7 gives the whole variable domain AAGVIQSPRHLIKEKRETATLKCYPIPRHDTVYWYQQGPGQDPQFLISFYEKMQSDKGSIPDRFSAQQFSDYHSELNMSSLELGDSALYFCASSIAGTYEQYFGPGTRLTVT.

The gene calls are TRBV9 and TRBJ2-3; D may be TRBD2 (6 bases). The CDR3 covers 15 residues. Germline values: CDR1 SGDLS, CDR2 YYNGEE. Between the trimmed V and J ends, which lost 0 bases and 6 bases, there was a span of 14 bases. The DNA of the CDR3 is TGTGCCAGCAGCGTAGAGAGCGGGCGTGTCGATACGCAGTATTTT. As protein: CASSVESGRVDTQYF. The full variable domain, with the rest looked up from reference TRBV9 and TRBJ2-3, is DSGVTQTPKHLITATGQRVTLRCSPRSGDLSVYWYQQSLDQGLQFLIQYYNGEERAKGNILERFSAQQFPDLHSELNLSSLELGDSALYFCASSVESGRVDTQYFGPGTRLTVL.

About this clone: One junction end disagrees with the germline gene, perhaps due to a read error. The gene calls are TRBV7-9 and TRBJ1-5; D is uncertain. This CDR3 is 12 amino acids long. The germline V gene has CDR1 SEHNR and CDR2 FQNEAQ (reference sequence). This CDR3 is CASSPTVGPRNF. The CDR3, as DNA: TGTGCCAGCAGCCCGACTGTCGGCCCCCGTAATTTT.

This chain joins TRBV4-3 and TRBJ2-3, with TRBD1 identical over 7 bases. CDR1 is LGHNA and CDR2 is YSLEER in the germline V gene. V lost 3 bases to trimming and J lost 10 bases; unmatched junction nucleotides: 4. The CDR3 runs to 12 residues. The CDR3 region is CASSQPGQPQYF. The DNA of the CDR3 is TGCGCCAGCAGCCAGCCGGGACAGCCGCAGTATTTT.

The chain has TRBV19 and TRBJ1-3; D is unresolved. The CDR3 has 14 residues. Trimming stripped 5 bases from V and 4 bases from J, with 12 bases between. Germline assignment: CDR1 LNHDA and CDR2 SQIVND (reference sequence). In DNA, the CDR3 is TGTGCCAGTAGTTTGGAGGGCCCCGGAAACACCATATATTTT. Translating it yields CASSLEGPGNTIYF.

The chain uses TRBV19 and TRBJ2-1; D is unresolved. Germline assignment: CDR1 LNHDA and CDR2 SQIVND (reference sequence). V lost 4 bases and J lost 8, with 21 bases in between. This CDR3 has 16 amino acids. The CDR3 reads CASSTLPGPLWDEQFF. The DNA for the CDR3 is TGTGCCAGTAGTACCTTACCAGGTCCCCTTTGGGATGAGCAGTTCTTC.

In this sample, this clone turned up once. CDR3 DNA: TGTGCCAGCTCGCACAGGGAGGGATACACTGAAGCTTTCTTT. This gives the protein CASSHREGYTEAFF. This chain connects TRBV18 to TRBJ1-1, with D perhaps matching TRBD1 (6 bases). The length of the CDR3 is 14 residues. Germline loops: CDR1 KGHSH, CDR2 LQKENI. Trimming shortened V by 6 bases and J by 3 bases, and 14 bases separated the two germline ends. Supplemented by reference TRBV18 and TRBJ1-1, the full variable domain reads NAGVMQNPRHLVRRRGQEARLRCSPMKGHSHVYWYRQLPEEGLKFMVYLQKENIIDESGMPKERFSAEFPKEGPSILRIQQVVRGDSAAYFCASSHREGYTEAFFGQGTRLTVV.

This clone occurred a few times. CDR3 loop: CASSVQGSYTDTQYF. CDR3 nucleotides: TGCGCCAGCAGCGTACAGGGGTCTTACACAGATACGCAGTATTTT. V is TRBV5-1 and J is TRBJ2-3; 7 nucleotides align to TRBD1. Germline trimming cut 4 bases from V and 2 bases from J; bases unmatched to any gene: 7. Germline V lookup: CDR1 SGHRS, CDR2 YFSETQ. The CDR3 totals 15 residues. Supplemented by reference TRBV5-1 and TRBJ2-3, the full variable domain reads KAGVTQTPRYLIKTRGQQVTLSCSPISGHRSVSWYQQTPGQGLQFLFEYFSETQRNKGNFPGRFSGRQFSNSRSEMNVSTLELGDSALYLCASSVQGSYTDTQYFGPGTRLTVL.

This clone was detected once. The chain joins TRBV5-3 to TRBJ1-3; tentatively, D is TRBD1 (5 bases). Being an ORF, TRBV5-3 has a function that is uncertain. CDR3 length: 18 residues. The germline V and J ends were trimmed by 1 base and 0 bases, with 17 bases remaining between them. CDR3 in amino acids: CARSLSVGEVGSGNTIYF. The CDR3 nucleotides read TGTGCCAGAAGCTTGTCGGTGGGGGAGGTAGGCTCTGGAAACACCATATATTTT.

This chain joins TRBV9 and TRBJ1-1, with D unclear. Germline V lookup: CDR1 SGDLS, CDR2 YYNGEE. V was cut by 0 bases and J by 1 base, with 7 bases left in between. The CDR3 is 14 amino acids. As DNA, the CDR3 is TGTGCCAGCAGCGTAGCGGGGAAGAACACTGAAGCTTTCTTT. This sequence encodes CASSVAGKNTEAFF.

This chain joins TRBV9 and TRBJ1-3; unclear D gene. The germline gives CDR1 SGDLS, CDR2 YYNGEE. This CDR3 comprises 13 residues. Trimming took 7 bases from V and 0 from J, leaving 8 bases between them. CDR3 amino acids: CASRALSGNTIYF. As DNA, the CDR3 is TGTGCCAGCCGAGCCCTCTCTGGAAACACCATATATTTT.

The gene calls are TRBV21-1 and TRBJ2-1; the listed D gene, TRBD1, was not tested against the DNA. TRBV21-1 is a pseudogene segment. This CDR3 is 11 amino acids long. The CDR3 DNA follows: TGTGCCAGGACAGGGCACAATGAGCAGTTCTTC. This encodes CARTGHNEQFF.

The chain uses TRBV19 and TRBJ1-2; no clear D. This CDR3 spans 11 amino acids. Germline V gene lookup returns CDR1 LNHDA and CDR2 SQIVND (reference sequence). V lost 6 bases, J lost 2 bases, and 4 bases lay in between. CDR3 DNA sequence: TGTGCCAGTAGCCAGAACTATGGCTACACCTTC. It yields the protein CASSQNYGYTF.

This clone was counted a single time. The chain uses TRBV6-2 or TRBV6-3 and TRBJ2-7; maybe TRBD2 (5 bases). This CDR3 region has 17 residues. Per germline, CDR1 MNHEY and CDR2 SVGEGT. Trimming pared 2 bases from V and 6 bases from J, leaving 23 bases between. The CDR3 spells CASSYPLERVRSGEQYF. The CDR3 DNA follows: TGTGCCAGCAGTTACCCCCTGGAGAGGGTTCGAAGCGGCGAGCAGTACTTC.

The V call is TRBV5-1, the J call TRBJ1-1; tentative D call: TRBD1 (5 bases). V lost 3 bases to trimming and J lost 1 base, with 7 bases between them. Germline V gene data show CDR1 as SGHRS and CDR2 as YFSETQ. The CDR3 is 13 amino acids. The CDR3 nucleotides are TGCGCCAGCAGCTCTGGACAGAACACTGAAGCTTTCTTT. Its protein is CASSSGQNTEAFF.

The rearrangement joins TRBV28 to TRBJ1-6, with D perhaps TRBD1 (5 bases). CDR1 MDHEN and CDR2 SYDVKM come from the germline V gene. CDR3 length equals 15 residues. V was shortened by 3 bases and J by 5 bases, with 11 bases between the two germline ends. The CDR3 loop is CASSFGTLNNSPLHF. In nucleotides, the CDR3 is TGTGCCAGCAGTTTTGGGACTCTGAATAATTCACCCCTCCACTTT.